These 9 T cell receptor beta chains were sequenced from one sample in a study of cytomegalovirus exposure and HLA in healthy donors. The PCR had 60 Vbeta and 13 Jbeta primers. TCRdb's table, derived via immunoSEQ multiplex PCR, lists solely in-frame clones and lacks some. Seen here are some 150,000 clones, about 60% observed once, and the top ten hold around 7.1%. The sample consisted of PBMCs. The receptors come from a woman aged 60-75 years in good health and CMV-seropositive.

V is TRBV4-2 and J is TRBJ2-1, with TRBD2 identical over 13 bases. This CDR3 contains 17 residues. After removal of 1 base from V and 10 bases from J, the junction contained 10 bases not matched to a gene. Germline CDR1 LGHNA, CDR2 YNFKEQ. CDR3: CASSQGVLAGGTYEQFF. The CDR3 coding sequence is TGTGCCAGCAGCCAAGGTGTACTAGCGGGAGGGACCTACGAGCAGTTCTTC.

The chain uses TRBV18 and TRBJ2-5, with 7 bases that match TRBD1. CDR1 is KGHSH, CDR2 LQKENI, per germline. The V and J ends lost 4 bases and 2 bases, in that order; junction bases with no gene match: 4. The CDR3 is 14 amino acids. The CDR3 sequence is CASSLTRGQETQYF. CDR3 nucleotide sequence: TGTGCCAGCTCACTGACCAGGGGGCAAGAGACCCAGTACTTC.

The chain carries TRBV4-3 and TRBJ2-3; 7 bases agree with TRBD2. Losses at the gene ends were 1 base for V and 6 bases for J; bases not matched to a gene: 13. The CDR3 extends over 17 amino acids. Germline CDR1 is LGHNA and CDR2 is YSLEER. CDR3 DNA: TGCGCCAGCAGCCAAGGGGCTGGGCGGGAGTTTGTGGATACGCAGTATTTT. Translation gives CASSQGAGREFVDTQYF.

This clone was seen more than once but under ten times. The CDR3 DNA follows: TGTGCCAGCAGCTTATTGGGGTCCGGGACAGGGGCCTATGGCTACACCTTC. Translated, it gives CASSLLGSGTGAYGYTF. The V gene is TRBV11-2, the J gene TRBJ1-2, with 10 bases matching TRBD1. The length of the CDR3 is 17 residues. J gave up 4 bases and V 2 bases, and 10 bases lay outside the gene matches. In germline, CDR1 is SGHAT, CDR2 FQNNGV.

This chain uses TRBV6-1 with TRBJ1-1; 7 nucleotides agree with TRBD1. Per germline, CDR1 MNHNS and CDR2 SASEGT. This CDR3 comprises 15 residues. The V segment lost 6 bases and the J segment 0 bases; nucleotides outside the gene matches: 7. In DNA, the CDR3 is TGTGCCAGCAGCCCGGGACAGCCTATGAACACTGAAGCTTTCTTT. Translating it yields CASSPGQPMNTEAFF.

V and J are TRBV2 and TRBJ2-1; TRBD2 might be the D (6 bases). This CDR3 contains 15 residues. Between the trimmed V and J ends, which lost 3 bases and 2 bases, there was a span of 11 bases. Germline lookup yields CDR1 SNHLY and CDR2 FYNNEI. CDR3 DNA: TGTGCCAGCAGTGAGGAAGGACTAACCTACAATGAGCAGTTCTTC. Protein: CASSEEGLTYNEQFF.

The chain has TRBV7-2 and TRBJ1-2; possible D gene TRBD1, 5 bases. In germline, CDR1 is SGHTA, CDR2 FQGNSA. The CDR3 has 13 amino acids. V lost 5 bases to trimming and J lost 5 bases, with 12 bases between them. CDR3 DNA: TGTGCCAGCAGCCCCAGGGTTGAGTATGGCTACACCTTC. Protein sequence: CASSPRVEYGYTF.

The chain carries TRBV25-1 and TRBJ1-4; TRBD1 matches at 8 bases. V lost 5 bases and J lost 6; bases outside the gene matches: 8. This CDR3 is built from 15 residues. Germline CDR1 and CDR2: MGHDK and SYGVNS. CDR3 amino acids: CASSLGGQGDEKLFF. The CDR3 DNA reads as TGTGCCAGCAGTCTCGGAGGACAGGGAGATGAAAAACTGTTTTTT.

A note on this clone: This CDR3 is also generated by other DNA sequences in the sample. The CDR3: CASSQEGQSYGYTF. CDR3 nucleotides: TGCGCCAGCAGCCAGGAGGGACAGAGCTATGGCTACACCTTC. The chain uses TRBV4-3 and TRBJ1-2; 7 bases align to TRBD1. Looked up from germline, CDR1 is LGHNA and CDR2 is YSLEER. CDR3 length equals 14 residues. Losses at the gene ends were 3 bases for V and 4 bases for J; bases not matched to a gene: 5.